Listed here are 17 T cell receptor beta chains from one sample, sequenced in a study of blood T cell repertoires in COVID-19. Sequencing used immunoSEQ multiplex PCR; TCRdb keeps in-frame clones, though not all of them. The profile shows nearly 250,000 clones, just under 90% of them singletons. Material for sequencing was PBMCs or T cells enriched from blood (not recorded which). These receptors originate from a man aged 45-65 years who had been exposed to COVID-19.

To note about this clone: The same CDR3 also results from other DNA sequences found in this sample. The gene calls are TRBV5-1 and TRBJ2-7; 8 nucleotides agree with TRBD1. CDR3 length: 13 residues. V dropped 3 bases and J dropped 5; count of bases not matched to a gene: 4. CDR1 is SGHRS, CDR2 YFSETQ, per germline. The CDR3 nucleotides read TGCGCCAGCAGCTCGCAGGGGGCCGACGAGCAGTACTTC. This gives the protein CASSSQGADEQYF.

The chain employs TRBV5-4 and TRBJ1-2, with 7 positions matching TRBD1. Germline V gene sequence: CDR1 SGHNT, CDR2 YYREEE (reference sequence). The V segment lost 4 bases and the J segment 0 bases; nucleotides outside the gene matches: 6. CDR3 size: 15 residues. The CDR3 DNA reads as TGTGCCAGCAGCGCTGGACAGGCTGCTAACTATGGCTACACCTTC. This codes for CASSAGQAANYGYTF.

The chain has TRBV2 and TRBJ2-7, with 10 bases matching TRBD2. After removal of 6 bases from V and 3 bases from J, the junction contained 5 bases not matched to a gene. The CDR3 has 14 residues. Germline V gene data show CDR1 as SNHLY and CDR2 as FYNNEI. CDR3 amino acids: CASSGLAAFYEQYV. The DNA of the CDR3 is TGTGCCAGCAGCGGACTAGCGGCCTTCTACGAGCAGTACGTC.

This clone came up once. V and J are TRBV20-1 and TRBJ1-2; no clear D. Per germline, CDR1 DFQATT and CDR2 SNEGSKA (reference sequence). The CDR3 contains 11 residues. The V end was cut by 5 bases, the J end by 4 bases, with 8 bases between. The DNA for the CDR3 is TGCAGTGCTCCATGGAGCTATGGCTACACCTTC. Translated: CSAPWSYGYTF.

The chain is built from TRBV5-4 and TRBJ2-7, with D perhaps matching TRBD2 (5 bases). V lost 4 bases, J lost 4 bases, and 18 bases lay in between. The CDR3 is 15 amino acids. Germline V gene sequence: CDR1 SGHNT, CDR2 YYREEE (reference sequence). The CDR3 nucleotides are TGTGCCAGCAGCCCCTATCCAGCGGATTCATACGAGCAGTACGTC. Translated: CASSPYPADSYEQYV.

This chain links TRBV11-3 with TRBJ1-3, with TRBD1 as a possible D gene (6 bases). The CDR3 covers 16 residues. The V end was cut by 5 bases, the J end by 3 bases, with 17 bases between. Germline V gene sequence: CDR1 SGHNT, CDR2 YENEEA. CDR3 nucleotide sequence: TGTGCCAGCAGCCAACGAGGGGAGACAGGTGGAAACACCATATATTTT. This codes for CASSQRGETGGNTIYF.

The chain employs TRBV2 and TRBJ2-1; 13 bases line up with TRBD2. The J segment lost 4 bases and the V segment lost 6 bases, leaving 9 bases of the junction unmatched. Germline CDR1 and CDR2: SNHLY and FYNNEI. The CDR3 totals 17 residues. CDR3 sequence: CASRDRGTSGIYNEQFF. The CDR3 bases are TGTGCCAGCAGGGACAGGGGGACTAGCGGGATTTACAATGAGCAGTTCTTC.

The rearrangement uses TRBV9 and TRBJ1-1, with D perhaps TRBD1 (5 bases). The ends were cut back, 0 bases at V and 2 bases at J, with 14 bases in the middle. The CDR3 runs 16 residues. Germline-derived CDR1 and CDR2 are SGDLS and YYNGEE. As DNA, the CDR3 is TGTGCCAGCAGCGTAGGGGTGACAGCCTTAAACACTGAAGCTTTCTTT. Translated, it gives CASSVGVTALNTEAFF.

V and J are TRBV29-1 and TRBJ2-3, with no clear D. This CDR3 spans 13 amino acids. V was trimmed by 5 bases and J by 2 bases, leaving 11 bases between them. CDR1 is SQVTM and CDR2 is ANQGSEA in the germline V gene. CDR3 DNA: TGCAGCGTTCTCCTGGGCATCACAGATACGCAGTATTTT. Translating it yields CSVLLGITDTQYF.

The CDR3 spells CASSLGGRNTEAFF. The DNA of the CDR3 is TGTGCCAGCAGCTTGGGGGGCAGGAACACTGAAGCTTTCTTT. The genes are TRBV5-4 and TRBJ1-1; TRBD1 is a possible D gene (5 bases). This CDR3 spans 14 amino acids. V was clipped by 0 bases and J by 1 base, with 7 bases between them. The germline CDR1 and CDR2 sequences are SGHNT and YYREEE (reference sequence).

This rearrangement joins TRBV28 to TRBJ2-3, with 7 bases aligning to TRBD2. V gave up 6 bases and J gave up 4 bases; unmatched junction bases: 10. The germline V gene has CDR1 MDHEN and CDR2 SYDVKM. The length of the CDR3 is 15 residues. CDR3 in DNA: TGTGCCAGCAGCGCTAGGGCGGGGGATGCAGATACGCAGTATTTT. As protein: CASSARAGDADTQYF. The full variable domain, with the rest looked up from reference TRBV28 and TRBJ2-3, is DVKVTQSSRYLVKRTGEKVFLECVQDMDHENMFWYRQDPGLGLRLIYFSYDVKMKEKGDIPEGYSVSREKKERFSLILESASTNQTSMYLCASSARAGDADTQYFGPGTRLTVL.

About this clone: Germline is not matched at one junction end, which may reflect a read error. The J gene is TRBJ2-5, the V gene TRBV7-7; D might be TRBD1 or TRBD2, each matching 5 bases. CDR3 size: 15 residues. The germline gives CDR1 SSHAT, CDR2 FNYEAQ (reference sequence). This CDR3 is CASSLAWGAVETQYF. In DNA, the CDR3 is TGTGCTAGCAGCTTAGCGTGGGGCGCGGTGGAGACCCAGTACTTC.

V usage is TRBV27 and J usage is TRBJ2-3, with D perhaps TRBD1 (5 bases). Germline assignment: CDR1 MNHEY and CDR2 SMNVEV (reference sequence). Trimming left V 5 bases short and J 1 base short, with 13 bases between. The CDR3 has 15 amino acids. The CDR3 spells CASSHQGRGTDTQYF. The CDR3 DNA reads TGTGCCAGCAGTCATCAGGGTCGCGGCACAGATACGCAGTATTTT.

The rearrangement uses TRBV30 and TRBJ1-3; D is perhaps TRBD1 (6 bases). V lost 2 bases and J lost 9, with 26 bases in between. There are 17 residues in the CDR3. The germline gives CDR1 GTSNPN, CDR2 SVGIG (reference sequence). The CDR3 reads CAWSFSGALSQGSTIYF. CDR3 in DNA: TGTGCCTGGAGTTTCTCAGGGGCTCTCTCCCAGGGGAGCACCATATATTTT.

This sequence joins TRBV5-1 and TRBJ1-3; the D gene is possibly TRBD1 (6 bases). The CDR3 runs to 15 residues. Trimming cost V 0 bases and J 4 bases, with 11 bases left between them. Germline V gene sequence: CDR1 SGHRS, CDR2 YFSETQ. The CDR3 sequence: CASSLARTDGNTIYF. CDR3 sequence (DNA): TGCGCCAGCAGCTTGGCCCGGACAGACGGAAACACCATATATTTT.

CDR3 coding DNA: TGTGCCAGCAGCGTAGGAGGGAATGGAAACACCATATATTTT. Translated, it gives CASSVGGNGNTIYF. V and J are TRBV9 and TRBJ1-3; no firm D call. CDR3 length: 14 amino acids. V lost 0 bases, J lost 3 bases, and 7 bases lay in between. The V gene's germline CDR1 is SGDLS and CDR2 YYNGEE.

The V gene is TRBV6-5, the J gene TRBJ2-1, with D unresolved. CDR1 and CDR2 (germline): MNHEY, SVGAGI. V was pared by 6 bases and J by 3 bases, with 15 bases between. The CDR3 has 15 amino acids. The CDR3 DNA is TGTGCCAGCAGGCACCGTACCGGAGACTACAATGAGCAGTTCTTC. Its protein is CASRHRTGDYNEQFF.